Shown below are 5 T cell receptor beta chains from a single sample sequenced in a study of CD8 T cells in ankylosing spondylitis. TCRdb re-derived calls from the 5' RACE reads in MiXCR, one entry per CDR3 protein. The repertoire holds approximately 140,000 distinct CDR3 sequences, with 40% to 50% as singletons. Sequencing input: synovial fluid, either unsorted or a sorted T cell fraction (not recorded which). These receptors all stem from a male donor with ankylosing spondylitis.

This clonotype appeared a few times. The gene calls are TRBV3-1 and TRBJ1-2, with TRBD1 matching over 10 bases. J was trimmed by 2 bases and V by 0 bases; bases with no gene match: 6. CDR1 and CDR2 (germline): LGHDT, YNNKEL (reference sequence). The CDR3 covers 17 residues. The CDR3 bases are TGTGCCAGCAGCCAAGAATGGACAGGGGGGCCCAACTATGGCTACACCTTC. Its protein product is CASSQEWTGGPNYGYTF.

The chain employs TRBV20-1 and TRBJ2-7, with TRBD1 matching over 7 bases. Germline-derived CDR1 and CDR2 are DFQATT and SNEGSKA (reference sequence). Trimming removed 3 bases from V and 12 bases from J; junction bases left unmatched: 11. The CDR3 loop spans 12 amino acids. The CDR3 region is CSARPGQPKTYF. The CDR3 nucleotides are TGCAGTGCTAGGCCGGGACAGCCCAAGACGTACTTC.

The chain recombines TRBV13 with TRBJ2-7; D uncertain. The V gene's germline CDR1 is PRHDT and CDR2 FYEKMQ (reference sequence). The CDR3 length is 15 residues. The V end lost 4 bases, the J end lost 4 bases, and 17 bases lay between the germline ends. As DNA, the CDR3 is TGTGCCAGCAGCTCACAGCGACTGGGCCATTACGAGCAGTACTTC. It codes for CASSSQRLGHYEQYF.

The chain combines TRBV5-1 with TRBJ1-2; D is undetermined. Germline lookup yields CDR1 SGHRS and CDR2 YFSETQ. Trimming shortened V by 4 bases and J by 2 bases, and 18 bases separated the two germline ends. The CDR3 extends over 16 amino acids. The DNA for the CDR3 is TGCGCCAGCAGCCCACCGATAGGGAGCCGGAACTATGGCTACACCTTC. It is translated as CASSPPIGSRNYGYTF.

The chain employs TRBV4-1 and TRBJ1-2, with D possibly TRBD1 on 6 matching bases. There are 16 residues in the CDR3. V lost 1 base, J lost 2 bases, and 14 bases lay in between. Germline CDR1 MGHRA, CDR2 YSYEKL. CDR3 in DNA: TGCGCCAGCAGCCAAGGGCCCCCAGGGGCGAACTATGGCTACACCTTC. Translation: CASSQGPPGANYGYTF.